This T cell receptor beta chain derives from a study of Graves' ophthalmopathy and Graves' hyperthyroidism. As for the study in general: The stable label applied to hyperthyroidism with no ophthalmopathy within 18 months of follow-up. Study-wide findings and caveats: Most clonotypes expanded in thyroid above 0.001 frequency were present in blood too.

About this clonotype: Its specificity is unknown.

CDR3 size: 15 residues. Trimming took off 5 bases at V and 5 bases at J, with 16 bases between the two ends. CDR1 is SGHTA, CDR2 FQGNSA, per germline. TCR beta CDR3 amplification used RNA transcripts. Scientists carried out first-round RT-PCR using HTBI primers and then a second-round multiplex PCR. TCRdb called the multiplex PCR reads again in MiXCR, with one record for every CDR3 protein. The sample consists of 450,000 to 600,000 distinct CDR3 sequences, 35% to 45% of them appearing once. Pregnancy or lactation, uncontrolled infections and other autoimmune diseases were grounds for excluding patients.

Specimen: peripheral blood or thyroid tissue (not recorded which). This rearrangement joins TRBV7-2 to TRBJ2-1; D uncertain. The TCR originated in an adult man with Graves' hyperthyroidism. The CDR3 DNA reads TGTGCCAGCAGCCCAGACGGCAGTAGAAACAATGAGCAGTTCTTC. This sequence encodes CASSPDGSRNNEQFF.